A selection of T cell receptor beta chains follows, all from one sample in a study of blood T cell dynamics during melanoma immunotherapy. TCRdb's table, derived via immunoSEQ multiplex PCR, lists solely in-frame clones and lacks some. The sample has 25,000 to 30,000 clones; 75% to 90% are singletons. The sequenced sample was blood, obtained from a patient treated with checkpoint blockade. The receptors originated from a human donor with melanoma. The CDR3 runs from the conserved cysteine through the conserved F or W. Each record gives: V gene, clone size, J gene, D gene, CDR3 protein, CDR3 DNA. The D gene is left open where the match is weak. Expanded clones are given a class, and other clones once, few, many or no size at all.

V: TRBV29-1; size: once; J: TRBJ1-5; D: TRBD1; CDR3: CSVSGTGGYMGQPQHF; DNA: TGCAGCGTTTCCGGGACAGGGGGTTATATGGGTCAGCCCCAGCATTTT
V: TRBV7-9; size: .; J: TRBJ1-1; D: TRBD1; CDR3: CASSPGQGTEAFF; DNA: TGTGCCAGCAGCCCGGGACAGGGGACTGAAGCTTTCTTT
V: TRBV5-6; size: .; J: TRBJ2-5; D: .; CDR3: CASSRGSSGYQETQYF; DNA: TGTGCCAGCAGCAGGGGGAGCAGCGGGTACCAAGAGACCCAGTACTTC
V: TRBV29-1; size: .; J: TRBJ2-2; D: .; CDR3: CSVEDSKNTGELFF; DNA: TGCAGCGTGGAGGACAGTAAGAACACCGGGGAGCTGTTTTTT
V: TRBV19; size: few; J: TRBJ2-1; D: TRBD2; CDR3: CASSIFGLAFNEQFF; DNA: TGTGCCAGTAGTATATTTGGACTAGCCTTCAATGAGCAGTTCTTC
V: TRBV6-1; size: .; J: TRBJ2-7; D: TRBD1; CDR3: CASRGQSYEQYF; DNA: TGTGCCAGCAGGGGACAGTCCTACGAGCAGTACTTC
V: TRBV4-1; size: few; J: TRBJ1-6; D: TRBD1; CDR3: CASSQEDRRDSPLHF; DNA: TGCGCCAGCAGCCAAGAGGACAGGCGGGATTCACCCCTCCACTTT
V: TRBV11-2; size: .; J: TRBJ2-7; D: .; CDR3: CASSLHYEQYF; DNA: TGTGCCAGCAGCTTACACTACGAGCAGTACTTC
V: TRBV6-1; size: .; J: TRBJ1-5; D: .; CDR3: CASSDRYQVDQPQHF; DNA: TGTGCCAGCAGTGATAGGTATCAGGTGGATCAGCCCCAGCATTTT
V: TRBV5-1; size: once; J: TRBJ2-7; D: .; CDR3: CASSIGTSYEQYF; DNA: TGCGCCAGCAGCATCGGGACTTCCTACGAGCAGTACTTC
V: TRBV2; size: .; J: TRBJ2-1; D: .; CDR3: CASSDQGATINEQFF; DNA: TGTGCCAGCAGTGATCAAGGGGCTACGATAAATGAGCAGTTCTTC
V: TRBV9; size: .; J: TRBJ2-7; D: TRBD1; CDR3: CASSVAPTGPPPEQYF; DNA: TGTGCCAGCAGCGTAGCCCCGACAGGGCCCCCCCCCGAGCAGTACTTC
V: TRBV2; size: .; J: TRBJ2-1; D: TRBD2; CDR3: CASSDLAGDNEQFF; DNA: TGTGCCAGCAGTGACCTAGCGGGAGACAATGAGCAGTTCTTC
V: TRBV5-4; size: .; J: TRBJ2-3; D: TRBD1; CDR3: CAGRPGQGSDTQYF; DNA: TGTGCCGGACGACCGGGACAGGGTTCAGATACGCAGTATTTT
V: TRBV6-5; size: .; J: TRBJ2-7; D: TRBD1; CDR3: CASRDRGLHYEQYF; DNA: TGTGCCAGCAGGGACAGGGGGCTTCACTACGAGCAGTACTTC
V: TRBV19; size: .; J: TRBJ2-3; D: .; CDR3: CASSAFWRDTQYF; DNA: TGTGCCAGTAGTGCCTTCTGGAGAGATACGCAGTATTTT
V: TRBV6-5; size: few; J: TRBJ2-7; D: TRBD2; CDR3: CASSYPGLGLYEQYF; DNA: TGTGCCAGCAGTTACCCGGGACTAGGTTTATACGAGCAGTACTTC
V: TRBV9; size: .; J: TRBJ2-5; D: .; CDR3: CASSANSVQETQYF; DNA: TGTGCCAGCAGTGCCAATTCGGTCCAAGAGACCCAGTACTTC
V: TRBV5-4; size: .; J: TRBJ2-2; D: .; CDR3: CASSRVETNTGELFF; DNA: TGTGCCAGCAGCAGGGTCGAGACAAACACCGGGGAGCTGTTTTTT
V: TRBV9; size: .; J: TRBJ2-7; D: .; CDR3: CASAAGPSYEQYF; DNA: TGTGCCAGCGCGGCGGGCCCTTCCTACGAGCAGTACTTC
V: TRBV7-2; size: .; J: TRBJ1-4; D: .; CDR3: CASSPWSVRANEKLFF; DNA: TGTGCCAGCAGCCCCTGGTCGGTCAGGGCTAATGAAAAACTGTTTTTT
V: TRBV28; size: .; J: TRBJ2-3; D: .; CDR3: CASSFRAGPDTQYF; DNA: TGTGCCAGCAGTTTTCGGGCAGGGCCAGATACGCAGTATTTT
V: TRBV19; size: .; J: TRBJ2-7; D: .; CDR3: CASSINSYEQYF; DNA: TGTGCCAGTAGTATTAACAGCTACGAGCAGTACTTC
V: TRBV5-4; size: .; J: TRBJ2-7; D: .; CDR3: CASSPGTPPREQYF; DNA: TGTGCCAGCAGTCCCGGGACACCGCCTAGGGAGCAGTACTTC
V: TRBV5-1; size: .; J: TRBJ1-1; D: .; CDR3: CASSLEVRGIAFF; DNA: TGCGCCAGCAGCTTGGAAGTCAGGGGCATAGCTTTCTTT
V: TRBV19; size: .; J: TRBJ1-5; D: .; CDR3: CASSIWLNQPQHF; DNA: TGTGCCAGTAGTATATGGCTGAATCAGCCCCAGCATTTT
V: TRBV11-3; size: .; J: TRBJ2-3; D: .; CDR3: CASSPGQSTDTQYF; DNA: TGTGCCAGCAGTCCCGGACAGAGCACAGATACGCAGTATTTT
V: TRBV6-5; size: .; J: TRBJ2-7; D: TRBD1; CDR3: CASSYSGQMTYEQYF; DNA: TGTGCCAGCAGTTACTCGGGACAGATGACCTACGAGCAGTACTTC
V: TRBV5-1; size: few; J: TRBJ2-7; D: .; CDR3: CASSLNSAYYEQYF; DNA: TGCGCCAGCAGCTTAAATTCAGCTTACTACGAGCAGTACTTC
V: TRBV5-1; size: .; J: TRBJ2-7; D: TRBD1; CDR3: CASSLAPDRGPEQYF; DNA: TGCGCCAGCAGCTTGGCCCCAGACAGGGGGCCCGAGCAGTACTTC
V: TRBV7-7; size: .; J: TRBJ1-3; D: .; CDR3: CASSPGTGSGNTIYF; DNA: TGTGCTAGCAGCCCTGGAACAGGGTCTGGAAACACCATATATTTT
V: TRBV15; size: .; J: TRBJ2-2; D: .; CDR3: CATSRDLEGPGELFF; DNA: TGTGCCACCAGCAGAGATCTTGAGGGCCCCGGGGAGCTGTTTTTT
V: TRBV6-6; size: .; J: TRBJ1-6; D: TRBD1; CDR3: CASRGRDREGSPLHF; DNA: TGTGCCAGCAGAGGCAGGGACAGGGAAGGTTCACCCCTCCACTTT
V: TRBV27; size: .; J: TRBJ1-1; D: .; CDR3: CASSYTFGATEAFF; DNA: TGTGCCAGCAGTTATACCTTCGGGGCGACTGAAGCTTTCTTT
V: TRBV28; size: .; J: TRBJ2-7; D: TRBD2; CDR3: CASSQGLAGVYEQYF; DNA: TGTGCCAGCAGTCAAGGACTAGCGGGAGTATACGAGCAGTACTTC